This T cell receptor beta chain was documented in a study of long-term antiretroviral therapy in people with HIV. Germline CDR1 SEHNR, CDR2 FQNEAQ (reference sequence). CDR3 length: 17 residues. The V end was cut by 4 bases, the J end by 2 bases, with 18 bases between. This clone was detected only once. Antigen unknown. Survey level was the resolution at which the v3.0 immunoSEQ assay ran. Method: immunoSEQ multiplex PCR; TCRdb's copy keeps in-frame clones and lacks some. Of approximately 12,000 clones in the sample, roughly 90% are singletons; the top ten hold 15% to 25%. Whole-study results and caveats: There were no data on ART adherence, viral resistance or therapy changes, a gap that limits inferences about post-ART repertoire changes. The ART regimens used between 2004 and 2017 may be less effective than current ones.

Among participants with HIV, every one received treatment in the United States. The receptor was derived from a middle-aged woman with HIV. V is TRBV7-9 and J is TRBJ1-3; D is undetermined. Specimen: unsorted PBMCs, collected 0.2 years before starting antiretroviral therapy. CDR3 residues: CASSSGPAWGTGNTIYF. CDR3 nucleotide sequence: TGTGCCAGCAGCTCCGGACCCGCGTGGGGAACTGGAAACACCATATATTTT.